This T cell receptor (beta chain) originates from a study of cytomegalovirus exposure and HLA in healthy donors. As for the study in general: In an early release, HLA-typed donors contributed 75 million to 85 million unique TCR sequences.

Looked up from germline, CDR1 is MNHEY and CDR2 is SVGAGI. The CDR3 covers 11 residues. The ends were cut back, 5 bases at V and 5 bases at J, with 6 bases in the middle. The PCR employed 60 Vbeta primers together with 13 Jbeta primers. Some clones are missing from TCRdb's copy, which holds only in-frame ones; the method was immunoSEQ multiplex PCR. Altogether 100,000 or so clones are present, approximately 14% being singletons, with the ten largest covering about 0.8%. V and J are TRBV6-5 and TRBJ1-1; D call uncertain. The sequence came from a female donor in good health and CMV-seronegative. Sequenced input: PBMCs. CDR3 residues: CASSRGTEAFF. The DNA of the CDR3 is TGTGCCAGCAGTCGGGGTACTGAAGCTTTCTTT.